Each of the 28 T cell receptor beta chains below was sequenced from the same sample in a study of technical replicates of blood from several donors. Libraries were prepared by immunoSEQ multiplex PCR; TCRdb keeps only in-frame clonotypes and omits some of them. Among around 79,000 clones listed, 94% were seen once. Sequenced: T cells isolated from PBMCs. The source of these receptors is a human donor in good health.

This chain links TRBV15 with TRBJ2-7; TRBD2 matches 9 bases. V was pared by 1 base and J by 4 bases, with 8 bases of the junction left unmatched. The CDR3 has 16 amino acids. From germline, CDR1 is LNHNV and CDR2 YYDKDF (reference sequence). The CDR3 spells CATSRVGASGTYEQYF. The CDR3 DNA reads TGTGCCACCAGCAGAGTAGGTGCTAGCGGGACGTACGAGCAGTACTTC.

Here the CDR3 reads CASSIGTTVTDTQYF. As DNA, the CDR3 is TGTGCCAGTAGTATCGGGACTACAGTCACAGATACGCAGTATTTT. This chain connects TRBV19 to TRBJ2-3, with 7 bases fitting TRBD2. The germline CDR1 and CDR2 sequences are LNHDA and SQIVND (reference sequence). The V gene end was trimmed by 3 bases and the J gene end by 2 bases; junction bases not matched to a gene: 5. This CDR3 contains 15 residues.

V gene TRBV5-1 combines with J gene TRBJ1-6; tentatively, D is TRBD1 (6 bases). Trimming stripped 3 bases from V and 7 bases from J, with 14 bases between. Germline CDR1 and CDR2: SGHRS and YFSETQ. CDR3 size: 15 residues. Here the CDR3 reads CASSSVTGENSPLHF. CDR3 coding DNA: TGCGCCAGCAGCTCGGTGACAGGTGAAAATTCACCCCTCCACTTT.

This clone appeared a few times. The V gene is TRBV19, the J gene TRBJ2-7; 9 bases align to TRBD1. CDR1 is LNHDA and CDR2 is SQIVND in the germline V gene (reference sequence). This CDR3 spans 18 amino acids. Unmatched junction bases numbered 18, after V lost 5 bases and J lost 4 bases. CDR3 nucleotide sequence: TGTGCCAGTAGTGCGGCAATGCCCCCGGGACAGGGAGTATACGAGCAGTACTTC. Residues: CASSAAMPPGQGVYEQYF.

Remarks on this clone: In the same sample, other DNA sequences code for this CDR3. This chain connects TRBV6-5 to TRBJ2-7; no firm D call. The length of the CDR3 is 11 residues. CDR1 is MNHEY, CDR2 SVGAGI, per germline. Trimming took 4 bases from V and 2 from J, leaving 3 bases between them. The CDR3 is CASSSAYEQYF. The CDR3 region has the DNA TGTGCCAGCAGTTCCGCCTACGAGCAGTACTTC.

The chain couples TRBV7-9 to TRBJ1-1, with D uncertain. Germline values: CDR1 SEHNR, CDR2 FQNEAQ (reference sequence). Between the trimmed V and J ends, which lost 1 base and 7 bases, there was a span of 10 bases. This CDR3 is 13 amino acids long. CDR3 nucleotide sequence: TGTGCCAGCAGCTTAGAGGGAGGCAATGAAGCTTTCTTT. Translation gives CASSLEGGNEAFF.

This sequence joins TRBV7-9 and TRBJ1-4; D gene uncertain. Trimming took off 1 base at V and 5 bases at J, with 11 bases between the two ends. Germline V gene data show CDR1 as SEHNR and CDR2 as FQNEAQ (reference sequence). The CDR3 is 15 residues long. CDR3 amino acids: CASSLGSSRNEKLFF. DNA for the CDR3: TGTGCCAGCAGCTTAGGTTCCTCCAGAAATGAAAAACTGTTTTTT.

J is TRBJ1-2 and V is TRBV5-8, with 7 bases aligning to TRBD1. The CDR3 covers 13 residues. Per germline, CDR1 SGHTS and CDR2 YDEGEE. V was pared by 4 bases and J by 8 bases, with 8 bases of the junction left unmatched. This chain's CDR3 is CASSPTGDVGYTF. In DNA form, the CDR3 reads TGTGCCAGCAGCCCCACAGGGGATGTAGGCTACACCTTC. The whole variable domain, filled in from reference TRBV5-8 and TRBJ1-2, reads EAGVTQSPTHLIKTRGQQATLRCSPISGHTSVYWYQQALGLGLQFLLWYDEGEERNRGNFPPRFSGRQFPNYSSELNVNALELEDSALYLCASSPTGDVGYTFGSGTRLTVV.

The V gene is TRBV29-1, the J gene TRBJ1-2, with 8 bases aligning to TRBD1. The junction had 10 bases not matched to a gene; V was cut back by 3 bases and J by 4 bases. The germline CDR1 and CDR2 sequences are SQVTM and ANQGSEA. CDR3 length: 15 residues. Written as DNA, the CDR3 is TGCAGCGTTGATGGAGGGACAGGAACCTTCTATGGCTACACCTTC. This sequence encodes CSVDGGTGTFYGYTF.

This chain connects TRBV5-1 to TRBJ2-5, with 7 nucleotides matching TRBD1. J gave up 2 bases and V 4 bases, and 5 bases lay outside the gene matches. The CDR3 contains 14 residues. Germline V gene lookup returns CDR1 SGHRS and CDR2 YFSETQ. The CDR3 loop is CASSNTGVQETQYF. Written as DNA, the CDR3 is TGCGCCAGCAGCAATACAGGGGTGCAAGAGACCCAGTACTTC.

The chain is built from TRBV6-5 and TRBJ1-2; 7 bases fit TRBD1. The junction had 13 bases not matched to a gene; V was cut back by 4 bases and J by 5 bases. The CDR3 covers 16 residues. Germline V gene lookup returns CDR1 MNHEY and CDR2 SVGAGI. The CDR3 nucleotides are TGTGCCAGCAGTTTCATCACAGGGGATTCTTTTTATGGCTACACCTTC. Its protein is CASSFITGDSFYGYTF.

The count of this clone is one. The chain carries TRBV11-2 and TRBJ1-1; 8 bases line up with TRBD1. Losses at the gene ends were 4 bases for V and 0 bases for J; bases not matched to a gene: 7. CDR1 is SGHAT and CDR2 is FQNNGV in the germline V gene. The CDR3 has 16 residues. CDR3 residues: CASSYSTGAVNTEAFF. CDR3 coding DNA: TGTGCCAGCAGCTACTCGACAGGGGCTGTGAACACTGAAGCTTTCTTT.

This sequence joins TRBV19 and TRBJ2-5; 8 bases are a match to TRBD2. CDR1 and CDR2 from the germline V gene are LNHDA and SQIVND (reference sequence). The CDR3 is made up of 17 amino acids. J lost 3 bases, V lost 1 base, and 10 bases had no gene match. The DNA of the CDR3 is TGTGCCAGTAGTATAGGGCTGCGGGGGGCGATAAAAGAGACCCAGTACTTC. Protein product: CASSIGLRGAIKETQYF.

This sequence joins TRBV7-3 and TRBJ2-2, with 12 bases matching TRBD1. With V trimmed by 2 bases and J by 4 bases, 11 bases remained unmatched. From germline, CDR1 is SGHTA and CDR2 FQGTGA. The CDR3 is 19 residues long. The CDR3 spells CASSLGGRDRGPGTGELFF. Written as DNA, the CDR3 is TGTGCCAGCAGCTTAGGGGGCCGGGACAGGGGGCCTGGCACCGGGGAGCTGTTTTTT.

This clone was seen only a few times. J is TRBJ1-2 and V is TRBV7-8, with TRBD1 matching over 8 bases. CDR1 and CDR2 (germline): SGHVS, FQNEAQ. The CDR3 loop spans 12 amino acids. J gave up 7 bases and V 5 bases, and 3 bases lay outside the gene matches. The CDR3 DNA sequence: TGTGCCAGCAGCCCCGGGACAGGTGGCTACACCTTC. As protein: CASSPGTGGYTF.

Only one count was recorded for this clone. The CDR3 bases are TGTGCCACCAGCAATAAGGCCGGAACAGCCTACGAGCAGTACTTC. This gives the protein CATSNKAGTAYEQYF. The rearrangement uses TRBV15 and TRBJ2-7; D is ambiguous. Trimming pared 4 bases from V and 2 bases from J, leaving 15 bases between. Germline V gene sequence: CDR1 LNHNV, CDR2 YYDKDF (reference sequence). The CDR3 has 15 amino acids.

This clone was seen a few times. The chain links TRBV27 to TRBJ1-1; 7 bases are shared with TRBD1. The CDR3 consists of 15 residues. CDR1 is MNHEY, CDR2 SMNVEV, per germline (reference sequence). Trimming removed 6 bases from V and 7 bases from J; junction bases left unmatched: 14. The CDR3 sequence is CASSANRYRDSEAFF. As DNA, the CDR3 is TGTGCCAGCAGCGCCAACCGATACAGGGACAGTGAAGCTTTCTTT.

The chain's CDR3 is CASSLWRDRGRISYEQYF. The CDR3 DNA sequence: TGTGCCAGCAGCTTGTGGCGGGACAGGGGCAGAATTTCCTACGAGCAGTACTTC. V gene TRBV5-4 combines with J gene TRBJ2-7; 10 positions match TRBD1. Germline-derived CDR1 and CDR2 are SGHNT and YYREEE (reference sequence). The V gene end was trimmed by 1 base and the J gene end by 1 base; junction bases not matched to a gene: 11. This CDR3 is 18 amino acids long.

This rearrangement joins TRBV2 to TRBJ2-3; D remains unclear. The CDR3 contains 14 residues. Germline V gene data show CDR1 as SNHLY and CDR2 as FYNNEI. Deletions cut 3 bases from V and 2 bases from J, with 9 bases between. The CDR3 here is CASSEFKLTDTQYF. In DNA, the CDR3 is TGTGCCAGCAGTGAGTTCAAGCTCACAGATACGCAGTATTTT.

V usage is TRBV6-1 and J usage is TRBJ2-3, with a tentative D call TRBD2 (6 bases). V was shortened by 2 bases and J by 2 bases, with 8 bases between the two germline ends. This CDR3 contains 14 residues. From germline, CDR1 is MNHNS and CDR2 SASEGT. The CDR3, as DNA: TGTGCCAGCAGTGAACGGGGGACCACAGATACGCAGTATTTT. It encodes CASSERGTTDTQYF.

The rearrangement uses TRBV6-5 and TRBJ1-1; 10 nucleotides match TRBD1. J was trimmed by 7 bases and V by 8 bases; bases with no gene match: 13. The CDR3 runs to 15 residues. Germline lookup yields CDR1 MNHEY and CDR2 SVGAGI. CDR3 loop: CASGGAGQGSLEAFF. The CDR3 coding sequence is TGTGCCAGCGGCGGTGCGGGACAGGGGTCACTTGAAGCTTTCTTT.

The chain couples TRBV9 to TRBJ2-3; D may be TRBD1 (6 bases). V lost 2 bases and J 2 bases, leaving 12 bases between the germline ends. The V gene's germline CDR1 is SGDLS and CDR2 YYNGEE. The CDR3 runs 15 residues. CDR3 in amino acids: CASSVAGVSTDTQYF. CDR3 DNA: TGTGCCAGCAGCGTTGCAGGGGTCTCCACAGATACGCAGTATTTT.

The chain links TRBV4-1 to TRBJ1-6; 8 bases agree with TRBD1. The CDR3 extends over 15 amino acids. With 2 bases clipped from V and 7 bases from J, the junction kept 4 bases outside the gene matches. The V gene's germline CDR1 is MGHRA and CDR2 YSYEKL. The chain's CDR3 is CASSQQGAENSPLHF. CDR3 bases: TGCGCCAGCAGCCAACAGGGGGCAGAAAATTCACCCCTCCACTTT.

V gene TRBV10-3 combines with J gene TRBJ1-3; D call uncertain. Germline V gene lookup returns CDR1 ENHRY and CDR2 SYGVKD. This CDR3 has 17 amino acids. Trimming cost V 3 bases and J 0 bases, with 15 bases left between them. The CDR3 region has the DNA TGTGCCATCAGTGAAGTTTGGCAGGTGATCTCTGGAAACACCATATATTTT. Translation: CAISEVWQVISGNTIYF.

The chain has TRBV25-1 and TRBJ1-1; 7 bases agree with TRBD1. The CDR3 has 13 residues. Germline V lookup: CDR1 MGHDK, CDR2 SYGVNS. V lost 1 base to trimming and J lost 14 bases; unmatched junction nucleotides: 10. CDR3 in amino acids: CASSELRTGRIFF. The CDR3 DNA sequence: TGTGCCAGCAGTGAATTAAGGACAGGCCGGATCTTCTTT.

The V call is TRBV6-1, the J call TRBJ2-7, with D possibly TRBD2 on 6 matching bases. V was shortened by 8 bases and J by 2 bases, with 16 bases between the two germline ends. Germline V gene sequence: CDR1 MNHNS, CDR2 SASEGT. The CDR3 spans 14 residues. CDR3 region: CASWGVPKPYEQYF. The CDR3 region has the DNA TGTGCCAGCTGGGGGGTCCCGAAACCCTACGAGCAGTACTTC.

V gene TRBV19 combines with J gene TRBJ2-5; D possibly corresponds to TRBD1 (5 bases). The length of the CDR3 is 16 residues. Germline CDR1 is LNHDA and CDR2 is SQIVND (reference sequence). Trimming cost V 7 bases and J 2 bases, with 20 bases left between them. CDR3: CASTFRAGVPQETQYF. CDR3 nucleotides: TGTGCCAGTACATTCAGGGCAGGAGTTCCTCAAGAGACCCAGTACTTC. The variable domain in full, with the rest retrieved from reference TRBV19 and TRBJ2-5, is DGGITQSPKYLFRKEGQNVTLSCEQNLNHDAMYWYRQDPGQGLRLIYYSQIVNDFQKGDIAEGYSVSREKKESFPLTVTSAQKNPTAFYLCASTFRAGVPQETQYFGPGTRLLVL.

The gene calls are TRBV4-2 and TRBJ2-7; TRBD2 matches at 8 bases. Germline assignment: CDR1 LGHNA and CDR2 YNFKEQ. J was trimmed by 9 bases and V by 0 bases; bases with no gene match: 10. The length of the CDR3 is 15 residues. CDR3 sequence reads: CASSQERSGERWQYF. The CDR3 DNA reads TGTGCCAGCAGCCAAGAGCGTAGCGGGGAGCGTTGGCAGTACTTC.